This T cell receptor beta chain comes out of a study of shared clonotypes between healthy human individuals. Study-level background: CD4 naive cells filled three plates per donor, CD4 memory three, CD8 naive two and CD8 memory one. General study points: The represented genetic and exposure-history diversity was limited by the small number of donors. In general, naive subsets displayed greater estimated richness than memory subsets did.

On this clone itself: What it recognizes is unknown.

CD45RO-negative CD8 cells positively selected for CCR7 made up the naive population, which excluded terminally differentiated effector memory CD45RA+ cells. Donation came from healthy HIV-negative adults that had no recent acute infections or vaccinations. Germline CDR1 and CDR2: MNHNY and SVGAGI (reference sequence). V was shortened by 4 bases and J by 4 bases, with 8 bases between the two germline ends. This CDR3 is 13 amino acids long. The repertoire was sequenced with immunoSEQ multiplex PCR; TCRdb's copy has only in-frame clones and lacks some. Of 1.5 million to 2.5 million clones detected, roughly 94% appear once; the ten largest clones hold under 1.5%.

V and J are TRBV6-6 and TRBJ1-5, with D perhaps TRBD1 (5 bases). This clonotype was obtained from a man between 18 and 35 years old in good health. Sequences were obtained from naive CD8+ T cells sorted from blood. In DNA, the CDR3 is TGTGCCAGCAGTTTACCAGGGAATCAGCCCCAGCATTTT. This codes for CASSLPGNQPQHF.